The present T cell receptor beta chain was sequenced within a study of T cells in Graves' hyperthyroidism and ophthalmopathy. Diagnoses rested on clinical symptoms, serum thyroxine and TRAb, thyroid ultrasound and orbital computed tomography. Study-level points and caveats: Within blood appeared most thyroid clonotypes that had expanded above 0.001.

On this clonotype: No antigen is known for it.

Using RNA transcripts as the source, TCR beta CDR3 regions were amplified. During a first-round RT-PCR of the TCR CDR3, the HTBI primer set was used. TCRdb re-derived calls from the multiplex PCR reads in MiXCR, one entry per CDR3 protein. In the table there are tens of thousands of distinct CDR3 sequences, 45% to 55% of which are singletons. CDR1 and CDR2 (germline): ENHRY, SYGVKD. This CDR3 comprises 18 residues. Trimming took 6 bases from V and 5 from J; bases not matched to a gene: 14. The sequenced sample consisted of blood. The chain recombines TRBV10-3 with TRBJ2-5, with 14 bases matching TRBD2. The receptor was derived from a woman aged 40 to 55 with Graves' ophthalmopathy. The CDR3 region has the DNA TGTGCCATCAGAGCCGGGACTAGCGGGAGCGCTAAGGTGGAGACCCAGTACTTC. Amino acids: CAIRAGTSGSAKVETQYF.